Sequencing of this TCR beta chain was carried out in a study of T cells after yellow fever vaccination. Study at large: Preparation of the low-cell-number fractions used SMART-Seq v4 Ultra Low Input. Whole-study results and caveats: Boosting was followed by the reappearance of most primary-vaccination clones (around 95% CD4, 85% to 90% CD8). There was a small share of clonotypes that showed up in both the CD4 and CD8 compartments. The secondary response was weaker, and its peak arrived faster, on day 5 versus 15.

TCRdb independently ran MiXCR on the 5' RACE reads; one entry per CDR3 protein. The sample lists hundreds of thousands of distinct CDR3 sequences, about 12% occurring once. As concerns this clonotype: Its antigen is not known.

The CDR3 contains 19 residues. V was pared by 2 bases and J by 0 bases, with 8 bases of the junction left unmatched. Germline V gene data show CDR1 as MNHEY and CDR2 as SMNVEV (reference sequence). This chain links TRBV27 with TRBJ2-6; 9 nucleotides match TRBD2. This sample comprised PBMCs, obtained on the day of the yellow fever booster vaccination. This receptor was obtained from a man in his thirties or forties who received the YFV17D yellow fever vaccine. The CDR3 loop is CASSLKAGGFVSGANVLTF. The CDR3 nucleotides read TGTGCCAGCAGTTTAAAGGCGGGAGGGTTCGTCTCTGGGGCCAACGTCCTGACTTTC. The full variable domain, in which reference TRBV27 and TRBJ2-6 provide the parts outside the CDR3, is EAQVTQNPRYLITVTGKKLTVTCSQNMNHEYMSWYRQDPGLGLRQIYYSMNVEVTDKGDVPEGYKVSRKEKRNFPLILESPSPNQTSLYFCASSLKAGGFVSGANVLTFGAGSRLTVL.